The 17 T cell receptor beta chains below were found in one sample sequenced in a study of cytomegalovirus exposure and HLA in healthy donors. The PCR ran on 60 Vbeta and 13 Jbeta primers. Measured with immunoSEQ multiplex PCR; TCRdb has only the in-frame clones, and not every one. The sample shows 80,000 to 100,000 clones, 60% to 80% of them seen only once. Sequencing was carried out using PBMCs. All receptors derive from a man aged 45-60 years in good health and CMV-seropositive.

The chain recombines TRBV19 with TRBJ2-3, with a weak D call TRBD2 (6 bases). Per the germline V gene, CDR1 is LNHDA and CDR2 is SQIVND (reference sequence). V lost 3 bases, J lost 6 bases, and 16 bases lay in between. The CDR3 contains 15 residues. For the CDR3, the DNA is TGTGCCAGTAGTATCATGCCCCGTGGGGGGGATACGCAGTATTTT. This translates into CASSIMPRGGDTQYF.

As for this clone: Relative to the germline gene, one junction end is altered; a read error may explain this. V is TRBV2 and J is TRBJ1-5, with D perhaps matching TRBD1 (6 bases). Germline V CDR1 and CDR2: SNHLY, FYNNEI. This CDR3 is built from 15 residues. CDR3 in DNA: TGTGCCAGCAGGGCCGGGACGGACAGCAATCAGCCCCAACATTTT. The encoded protein is CASRAGTDSNQPQHF. Looking up the rest from reference TRBV2 and TRBJ1-5 gives the full variable domain: EPEVTQTPSHQVTQMGQEVILRCVPISNHLYFYWYRQILGQKVEFLVSFYNNEISEKSEIFDDQFSVERPDGSNFTLKIRSTKLEDSAMYFCASRAGTDSNQPQHFGDGTRLSIL.

The genes are TRBV7-9 and TRBJ2-1, with 12 positions matching TRBD2. V was pared by 4 bases and J by 2 bases, with 9 bases of the junction left unmatched. The CDR3 length is 18 residues. Germline assignment: CDR1 SEHNR and CDR2 FQNEAQ (reference sequence). The CDR3, as DNA: TGTGCCAGCAGCTCCGGGGGGCTAGCGGGGGGGCCCTACAATGAGCAGTTCTTC. Amino acid sequence: CASSSGGLAGGPYNEQFF. Filled out from reference TRBV7-9 and TRBJ2-1, the complete variable domain reads DTGVSQNPRHKITKRGQNVTFRCDPISEHNRLYWYRQTLGQGPEFLTYFQNEAQLEKSRLLSDRFSAERPKGSFSTLEIQRTEQGDSAMYLCASSSGGLAGGPYNEQFFGPGTRLTVL.

The chain has TRBV30 and TRBJ1-1; TRBD1 might be the D (6 bases). Germline values: CDR1 GTSNPN, CDR2 SVGIG (reference sequence). The CDR3 covers 11 residues. Trimming shortened V by 3 bases and J by 10 bases, and 12 bases separated the two germline ends. CDR3 bases: TGTGCCTGGAGCCAGACAGGTGGAGCTTTCTTT. It translates to CAWSQTGGAFF.

The rearrangement links TRBV27 to TRBJ2-7; TRBD1 agrees at 8 bases. The CDR3 covers 15 residues. Germline lookup yields CDR1 MNHEY and CDR2 SMNVEV (reference sequence). V gave up 0 bases and J gave up 7 bases; unmatched junction bases: 8. The CDR3 DNA is TGTGCCAGCAGTTTATCGAGGCAGGGGGCGCGGGAGCAGTACTTC. As protein: CASSLSRQGAREQYF.

The genes are TRBV5-1 and TRBJ2-7; D remains ambiguous. CDR3 size: 13 residues. Germline lookup yields CDR1 SGHRS and CDR2 YFSETQ. The V gene lost 1 base and the J gene lost 2 bases, with 7 bases spanning the gap. CDR3 nucleotides: TGCGCCAGCAGCTTGTCTATGACCTACGAGCAGTACTTC. Protein sequence: CASSLSMTYEQYF.

This clone was found a few times. This rearrangement joins TRBV7-9 to TRBJ2-2, with 8 bases aligning to TRBD2. The CDR3 spans 17 residues. Germline V gene lookup returns CDR1 SEHNR and CDR2 FQNEAQ (reference sequence). V was clipped by 2 bases and J by 3 bases; unmatched bases: 8. CDR3 bases: TGTGCCAGCAGCTTACCGTCGGGACTAGGGGACACCGGGGAGCTGTTTTTT. Protein sequence: CASSLPSGLGDTGELFF.

V is TRBV30 and J is TRBJ2-4; TRBD1 might be the D (6 bases). CDR1 and CDR2 (germline): GTSNPN, SVGIG (reference sequence). The ends were cut back, 0 bases at V and 4 bases at J, with 13 bases in the middle. There are 15 residues in the CDR3. The CDR3 region has the DNA TGTGCCTGGAGTGTGAGAGGGGGACCTAAAAACATTCAGTACTTC. Its protein product is CAWSVRGGPKNIQYF.

The chain couples TRBV30 to TRBJ1-5; the D is unclear. Trimming took off 0 bases at V and 1 base at J, with 4 bases between the two ends. The CDR3 runs to 13 residues. CDR1 GTSNPN and CDR2 SVGIG come from the germline V gene (reference sequence). The CDR3 is CAWSVQSNQPQHF. The DNA of the CDR3 is TGTGCCTGGAGTGTACAGAGCAATCAGCCCCAGCATTTT. Combining the CDR3 with reference TRBV30 and TRBJ1-5 gives the whole variable domain SQTIHQWPATLVQPVGSPLSLECTVEGTSNPNLYWYRQAAGRGLQLLFYSVGIGQISSEVPQNLSASRPQDRQFILSSKKLLLSDSGFYLCAWSVQSNQPQHFGDGTRLSIL.

The genes are TRBV18 and TRBJ2-2; D is ambiguous. V lost 3 bases, J lost 3 bases, and 2 bases lay in between. Germline loops: CDR1 KGHSH, CDR2 LQKENI. There are 12 residues in the CDR3. The CDR3 region has the DNA TGTGCCAGCTCACCCGACACCGGGGAGCTGTTTTTT. Amino acid sequence: CASSPDTGELFF.

The V call is TRBV28, the J call TRBJ2-7, with 8 nucleotides matching TRBD1. V lost 7 bases and J lost 5; bases outside the gene matches: 10. This CDR3 has 14 amino acids. Germline V gives CDR1 MDHEN, CDR2 SYDVKM. CDR3 sequence reads: CASNTGGYQNEQYF. CDR3 DNA: TGTGCCAGCAATACAGGGGGTTATCAGAACGAGCAGTACTTC.

The chain combines TRBV19 with TRBJ2-1, with 7 bases lining up with TRBD2. Germline lookup yields CDR1 LNHDA and CDR2 SQIVND (reference sequence). With 5 bases clipped from V and 7 bases from J, the junction kept 8 bases outside the gene matches. The CDR3 extends over 14 amino acids. The CDR3 protein is CASSLLWGGNEQFF. CDR3 DNA: TGTGCCAGTAGTTTACTGTGGGGAGGGAATGAGCAGTTCTTC. Drawing the rest from reference TRBV19 and TRBJ2-1, the complete variable domain is DGGITQSPKYLFRKEGQNVTLSCEQNLNHDAMYWYRQDPGQGLRLIYYSQIVNDFQKGDIAEGYSVSREKKESFPLTVTSAQKNPTAFYLCASSLLWGGNEQFFGPGTRLTVL.

The chain carries TRBV15 and TRBJ1-5; D not resolved. V lost 4 bases, J lost 4 bases, and 8 bases lay in between. CDR1 is LNHNV, CDR2 YYDKDF, per germline (reference sequence). The length of the CDR3 is 13 residues. DNA for the CDR3: TGTGCCACCAGCATACAGAAAAATCAGCCCCAGCATTTT. Translation gives CATSIQKNQPQHF.

In the case of this clone: A junction boundary mismatches the germline segment, possibly from a read error. The chain uses TRBV5-1 and TRBJ1-1; D call uncertain. The germline gives CDR1 SGHRS, CDR2 YFSETQ. This CDR3 region has 15 residues. The CDR3, as DNA: TGCGCCAGCAGCTTGGTAGAGGGAGGTACGACTGAAGCTTCCTTT. Protein: CASSLVEGGTTEASF.

This clone has just one count. V usage is TRBV4-3 and J usage is TRBJ2-1; D remains unclear. Germline V gene data show CDR1 as LGHNA and CDR2 as YSLEER. The CDR3 covers 17 residues. V gave up 0 bases and J gave up 7 bases, with 19 bases separating them. CDR3 sequence: CASSQESRLTVWNEQFF. CDR3 coding DNA: TGCGCCAGCAGCCAAGAAAGCAGGCTGACCGTGTGGAATGAGCAGTTCTTC.

The V gene is TRBV19, the J gene TRBJ2-3; maybe TRBD2 (6 bases). This CDR3 is built from 15 residues. Trimming removed 7 bases from V and 4 bases from J, with 18 bases in between. Germline CDR1 is LNHDA and CDR2 is SQIVND (reference sequence). Here the CDR3 reads CASTRTGVGADTQYF. CDR3 nucleotide sequence: TGTGCCAGTACCCGGACGGGGGTTGGGGCAGATACGCAGTATTTT.

With regard to this clone: An end of the junction does not agree with germline; a read error may underlie this. The chain links TRBV7-9 to TRBJ1-1; 7 nucleotides match TRBD1. Germline-derived CDR1 and CDR2 are SEHNR and FQNEAQ (reference sequence). The CDR3 length is 16 residues. The CDR3 coding sequence is TGTTCCAGCAGCTCGTTATTTTGGGACAGTAACACTGAAGCTTTCTTT. Protein product: CSSSSLFWDSNTEAFF.